The table lists the clone carrying this TCR beta chain with many counts. Construction of the TCRbeta library involved unique molecular identifiers. In TCRdb, the PCR reads were re-called with MiXCR into one record per CDR3 protein. This sample has over 150,000 distinct CDR3 sequences; 14% to 15% occur once, and the top ten carry roughly 13%. The data are from a study of T-cell reconstitution after alpha-beta-depleted transplantation in children. V was trimmed by 3 bases and J by 5 bases, leaving 17 bases between them. This CDR3 has 15 amino acids. Germline lookup yields CDR1 SGHKS and CDR2 YYEKEE (reference sequence).

The chain recombines TRBV5-5 with TRBJ1-1; the D gene is possibly TRBD1 (6 bases). Sequencing was performed on PBMCs from the stem cell graft donor, taken from the stem cell graft. This receptor was identified in a human donor who donated a stem cell graft to a child with acute lymphoblastic leukemia. CDR3 amino acids: CASSWWGAQGTEAFF. CDR3 nucleotides: TGTGCCAGCAGCTGGTGGGGGGCGCAAGGAACTGAAGCTTTCTTT.